This T cell receptor beta chain emerged from a study of metastatic and nonmetastatic thyroid tumors. Study-wide background: Repertoire comparisons spanned blood and tumor or nodule tissue from malignant and benign thyroid patients.

Germline CDR1 MDHEN, CDR2 SYDVKM. There are 15 residues in the CDR3. This clone was counted a few times. At one end the junction does not follow the germline gene, possibly because of a read error. Thyroid surgery took place with no prior treatment in any patient. Via MiXCR, TCRdb re-called the PCR reads. The sample lists tens of thousands of clones, about 24% seen once, with 5.5% to 6.5% in the top ten. The clonotype was recovered from a female donor with papillary thyroid cancer or a benign thyroid nodule (not recorded which). Some clones in this sample may be carry-over from other donors' samples. The chain recombines TRBV28 with TRBJ1-5, with TRBD1 matching over 8 bases. Sequenced: tumor tissue. The CDR3 spells CVSSDRGGGYQHQHF. As DNA, the CDR3 is TGTGTCAGCAGCGACAGGGGAGGCGGGTATCAGCACCAGCATTTT.